One T cell receptor (beta chain) is described in this entry. Data came from immunoSEQ multiplex PCR; TCRdb stores just in-frame clones and leaves some out. The repertoire holds about 76,000 clones, with almost 98% as singletons. This specimen comes from a study of technical replicates of blood from a few donors. Trimming took 2 bases from V and 5 from J, leaving 12 bases between them. This CDR3 is built from 14 residues. The germline gives CDR1 SGHAT, CDR2 FQNNGV. The material sequenced was T cells isolated from PBMCs. The rearrangement joins TRBV11-2 to TRBJ2-5, with D maybe TRBD2 (5 bases). This TCR was recovered from a human donor in good health. CDR3 nucleotides: TGTGCCAGCAGCTTACGGGATAGGTACGAGACCCAGTACTTC. This translates into CASSLRDRYETQYF.